These 17 T cell receptor beta chains were all obtained from the same sample, sequenced in a study of CD8 T cells in ankylosing spondylitis. TCRdb independently ran MiXCR on the 5' RACE reads; one entry per CDR3 protein. The sample has 80,000 to 100,000 distinct CDR3 sequences, roughly 8.3% seen once. The source material was blood, either unsorted or a sorted T cell fraction (not recorded which). Receptor source: a male donor with ankylosing spondylitis or in good health (not recorded which).

The chain employs TRBV13 and TRBJ2-7; no definite D call. V lost 7 bases to trimming and J lost 4 bases, with 11 bases between them. The length of the CDR3 is 12 residues. Germline lookup yields CDR1 PRHDT and CDR2 FYEKMQ (reference sequence). DNA for the CDR3: TGTGCCAGCATCCAGGACCGGTACGAGCAGTACTTC. This gives the protein CASIQDRYEQYF.

Ten or more counts support this clonotype. The chain carries TRBV11-2 and TRBJ2-3, with D possibly matching TRBD2 (6 bases). Germline loops: CDR1 SGHAT, CDR2 FQNNGV. Trimming cost V 3 bases and J 7 bases, with 20 bases left between them. The CDR3 runs 16 residues. The DNA for the CDR3 is TGTGCCAGCAGCTTTTTCCGGGACTCGAGCAGGTATACGCAGTATTTT. This translates into CASSFFRDSSRYTQYF.

This clonotype appeared a few times. V usage is TRBV4-3 and J usage is TRBJ1-1, with D maybe TRBD1 (6 bases). Trimming shortened V by 1 base and J by 2 bases, and 11 bases separated the two germline ends. The CDR3 has 15 residues. Germline values: CDR1 LGHNA, CDR2 YSLEER. The chain's CDR3 is CASSQGGPPNTEAFF. DNA of the CDR3: TGCGCCAGCAGCCAAGGGGGGCCCCCAAACACTGAAGCTTTCTTT.

This clonotype was found many times. The chain recombines TRBV6-5 with TRBJ1-1, with D possibly matching TRBD1 (5 bases). This CDR3 is built from 13 residues. V was pared by 4 bases and J by 6 bases, with 12 bases between. CDR1 and CDR2 from the germline V gene are MNHEY and SVGAGI. The CDR3 DNA sequence: TGTGCCAGCAGTTTAACTAGGGACGCTGAAGCTTTCTTT. It codes for CASSLTRDAEAFF.

Notes on this clonotype: With a much larger clone just one base away, this may be a read error. The chain links TRBV5-1 to TRBJ2-1, with TRBD1 as a possible D gene (5 bases). Germline loops: CDR1 SGHRS, CDR2 YFSETQ. This CDR3 is built from 16 residues. CDR3 sequence: CTSSSGAGIGYVEQFF. For the CDR3, the DNA is TGCACCAGCAGCTCCGGCGCAGGGATTGGGTACGTGGAGCAGTTCTTC.

This clonotype was observed at least ten times. V and J are TRBV7-2 and TRBJ2-2; D is uncertain. Germline CDR1 and CDR2: SGHTA and FQGNSA. The CDR3 is 15 residues long. Trimming stripped 0 bases from V and 1 base from J, with 6 bases between. The CDR3 sequence: CASSLAGLNTGELFF. Written as DNA, the CDR3 is TGTGCCAGCAGCTTAGCCGGGTTGAACACCGGGGAGCTGTTTTTT.

V and J are TRBV20-1 and TRBJ2-3; tentatively, D is TRBD2 (6 bases). Trimming took 6 bases from V and 8 from J, leaving 12 bases between them. Germline V gene data show CDR1 as DFQATT and CDR2 as SNEGSKA (reference sequence). The CDR3 runs 11 residues. This CDR3 reads CSASVGGTQYF. The CDR3 DNA sequence: TGCAGTGCCTCTGTGGGGGGTACGCAGTATTTT.

This clonotype has just a few counts. The J gene is TRBJ2-3, the V gene TRBV11-2; 11 bases map to TRBD2. V lost 1 base, J lost 2 bases, and 8 bases stayed unmatched. CDR1 and CDR2 from the germline V gene are SGHAT and FQNNGV. The CDR3 runs to 18 residues. CDR3 bases: TGTGCCAGCAGCTTAGTCACTAGCGGGAGATGGGTCACAGATACGCAGTATTTT. Amino acids: CASSLVTSGRWVTDTQYF.

At least ten counts were recorded for this clonotype. The chain joins TRBV20-1 to TRBJ1-4; 8 bases are shared with TRBD1. The germline CDR1 and CDR2 sequences are DFQATT and SNEGSKA (reference sequence). Trimming took 2 bases from V and 3 from J; bases not matched to a gene: 8. There are 16 residues in the CDR3. CDR3 residues: CSARTGGPGANEKLFF. In DNA form, the CDR3 reads TGCAGTGCTAGAACAGGGGGTCCTGGGGCTAATGAAAAACTGTTTTTT.

This clonotype was found many times. The chain joins TRBV9 to TRBJ2-7, with no clear D. The V end lost 4 bases, the J end lost 0 bases, and 11 bases lay between the germline ends. The CDR3 is 14 residues long. Germline loops: CDR1 SGDLS, CDR2 YYNGEE. The DNA for the CDR3 is TGTGCCAGCAGCCGGATGGGAAGCTCCTACGAGCAGTACTTC. Translating gives CASSRMGSSYEQYF.

This clonotype was counted many times. The gene calls are TRBV29-1 and TRBJ2-7, with 7 nucleotides matching TRBD1. The CDR3 spans 13 residues. The V and J ends lost 4 bases and 2 bases, in that order; junction bases with no gene match: 5. Germline CDR1 reads SQVTM; CDR2 reads ANQGSEA. The CDR3 sequence: CSVGTGSPYEQYF. The CDR3 DNA follows: TGCAGCGTTGGGACAGGTTCGCCCTACGAGCAGTACTTC.

This clonotype was observed many times. This chain uses TRBV12-3 or TRBV12-4 with TRBJ1-5; D possibly corresponds to TRBD1 (5 bases). Trimming stripped 3 bases from V and 3 bases from J, with 12 bases between. The CDR3 has 15 residues. The CDR3 coding sequence is TGTGCCAGCAGTTTGGCGGAGGGGTTCAATCAGCCCCAGCATTTT. The encoded protein is CASSLAEGFNQPQHF.

This clonotype was counted at least ten times. CDR3 DNA sequence: TGCGCCAGCAGCCAAGTTGTCCGCAATCAGCCCCAGCATTTT. Its protein product is CASSQVVRNQPQHF. The chain carries TRBV4-3 and TRBJ1-5, with D hard to call. Germline CDR1 LGHNA, CDR2 YSLEER. Trimming removed 1 base at V and 2 bases at J, with 6 bases between. This CDR3 contains 14 residues.

This clonotype was recorded at least ten times. The rearrangement uses TRBV14 and TRBJ2-7; no reliable D call. Trimming removed 3 bases from V and 0 bases from J, with 12 bases in between. CDR1 is SGHDN, CDR2 FVKESK, per germline. This CDR3 has 15 amino acids. The CDR3 DNA sequence: TGTGCCAGCAGCCACTTGACGGTAAACTCCTACGAGCAGTACTTC. Translated, it gives CASSHLTVNSYEQYF.

This clonotype has ten or more counts. The chain joins TRBV12-3 or TRBV12-4 to TRBJ2-6; no definite D call. V lost 3 bases and J 4 bases, leaving 10 bases between the germline ends. The CDR3 runs 15 residues. CDR3 sequence reads: CASSFNPSGANVLTF. In DNA, the CDR3 is TGTGCCAGCAGTTTTAACCCTTCCGGGGCCAACGTCCTGACTTTC.

J is TRBJ1-1 and V is TRBV7-8, with D tentatively TRBD1 (5 bases). The germline CDR1 and CDR2 sequences are SGHVS and FQNEAQ. V gave up 2 bases and J gave up 7 bases, with 20 bases separating them. The CDR3 has 16 residues. In nucleotides, the CDR3 is TGTGCCAGCAGCTTACCTGAAGTGGGGGTTGTTAGTGAAGCTTTCTTT. It is translated as CASSLPEVGVVSEAFF.

The chain is built from TRBV19 and TRBJ1-6; no reliable D call. Germline CDR1 LNHDA, CDR2 SQIVND (reference sequence). With 7 bases removed from V and 0 bases from J, the gap between germline ends came to 10 bases. The CDR3 contains 15 residues. CDR3 loop: CASTTVDSYNSPLHF. The CDR3, as DNA: TGTGCCAGTACGACGGTGGACTCCTATAATTCACCCCTCCACTTT.